Presented here are 26 T cell receptor beta chains from one specimen sequenced in a study of blood T cells in healthy people across ages. PCR was performed a second time for roughly 6 to 12 cycles using a sample-barcoded 5' primer and a J-beta primer mix. TCRdb processed the 5' RACE reads anew with MiXCR; each CDR3 protein has one entry. The repertoire holds fewer than 1.5 million distinct CDR3 sequences, with 42% as singletons. The sample consisted of blood. These receptors were collected from a woman under 30 in good health.

This clonotype is a singleton in its sample. The CDR3 protein is CASSLAPASGGGTDTQYF. The CDR3 coding sequence is TGCGCCAGCAGCTTGGCCCCGGCTAGCGGGGGGGGCACAGATACGCAGTATTTT. The chain joins TRBV5-1 to TRBJ2-3; TRBD2 aligns across 12 bases. The CDR3 covers 18 residues. V lost 0 bases to trimming and J lost 1 base; unmatched junction nucleotides: 6. The germline V gene has CDR1 SGHRS and CDR2 YFSETQ.

In its sample, this clonotype was seen a few times. The chain joins TRBV10-3 to TRBJ2-3; 11 nucleotides agree with TRBD2. Looked up from germline, CDR1 is ENHRY and CDR2 is SYGVKD. With 6 bases clipped from V and 4 bases from J, the junction kept 6 bases outside the gene matches. The CDR3 loop spans 15 amino acids. The CDR3 protein is CAIRGGLAGSDTQYF. Written as DNA, the CDR3 is TGTGCCATCAGAGGAGGACTAGCGGGTTCAGATACGCAGTATTTT.

The chain recombines TRBV20-1 with TRBJ1-2; D is possibly TRBD1 (6 bases). CDR3 length: 14 amino acids. The V and J ends lost 0 bases and 6 bases respectively, with 14 bases between them. Germline V CDR1 and CDR2: DFQATT, SNEGSKA (reference sequence). The CDR3 is CSARDPGGDDGYTF. CDR3 DNA: TGCAGTGCTAGAGATCCGGGGGGCGATGATGGCTACACCTTC.

This clonotype was observed a few times. One end of the junction fails to match germline, which may point to a read error. The V and J genes are TRBV5-1 and TRBJ2-5; 10 bases align to TRBD2. Germline V gene lookup returns CDR1 SGHRS and CDR2 YFSETQ. The CDR3 contains 15 residues. The CDR3 here is CASSPGLADQETQYF. CDR3 bases: TGTGCCAGCAGCCCCGGACTAGCGGACCAAGAGACCCAGTACTTC.

J is TRBJ2-6 and V is TRBV7-3; D remains unclear. Germline CDR1 reads SGHTA; CDR2 reads FQGTGA. There are 15 residues in the CDR3. The V end was cut by 2 bases, the J end by 2 bases, with 7 bases between. The CDR3 nucleotides read TGTGCCAGCAGCTTAGTTAGTACTGGGGCCAACGTCCTGACTTTC. This encodes CASSLVSTGANVLTF.

The CDR3 protein is CASSGRWGPSYEQYF. In DNA, the CDR3 is TGTGCCAGCAGCGGCCGGTGGGGACCTTCCTACGAGCAGTACTTC. The chain couples TRBV21-1 to TRBJ2-7; no DNA check was done on the table's D call, TRBD1. TRBV21-1 is a documented pseudogene. The CDR3 covers 15 residues.

This clonotype showed up just a few times. Germline is not matched at one junction end, which may reflect a read error. This sequence joins TRBV20-1 and TRBJ2-7; 9 bases align to TRBD1. Germline loops: CDR1 DFQATT, CDR2 SNEGSKA (reference sequence). This CDR3 contains 14 residues. Here the CDR3 DNA reads TGCAGTGTTAGAACCGGGACAGGGCACTACGAGCAGTACTTC. This sequence encodes CSVRTGTGHYEQYF.

The V call is TRBV20-1, the J call TRBJ2-1, with D tentatively TRBD2 (5 bases). The CDR3 is made up of 13 amino acids. Germline values: CDR1 DFQATT, CDR2 SNEGSKA (reference sequence). V lost 6 bases to trimming and J lost 5 bases, with 14 bases between them. The CDR3 DNA is TGCAGTGCCTACCGTACTAGGGACAATGAGCAGTTCTTC. Encoded protein: CSAYRTRDNEQFF.

Details on this clonotype: The junction departs from the called germline gene at one end, perhaps through a read error. This chain uses TRBV9 with TRBJ2-5, with a weak D call TRBD1 (6 bases). The J call is doubtful: the DNA matches TRBJ2-7 better. The CDR3 length is 15 residues. Per the germline V gene, CDR1 is SGDLS and CDR2 is YYNGEE. CDR3 nucleotides: TGTGCCAGCAGCGTAGATGACAGGATCTCCCACGAGCAGTACTTC. Translating it yields CASSVDDRISHEQYF.

This clonotype was observed a single time. V gene TRBV2 combines with J gene TRBJ2-1, with TRBD2 matching over 9 bases. The closer fit of TRBJ2-7 to the DNA end suggests the J call may be wrong. CDR1 SNHLY and CDR2 FYNNEI come from the germline V gene. The CDR3 runs 14 residues. The CDR3 sequence: CASSGLAADNEQYF. CDR3 DNA: TGTGCCAGCAGTGGACTAGCGGCCGACAATGAGCAGTACTTC.

This chain connects TRBV20-1 to TRBJ2-1; TRBD2 aligns across 14 bases. Germline-derived CDR1 and CDR2 are DFQATT and SNEGSKA (reference sequence). The V segment lost 1 base and the J segment 2 bases; nucleotides outside the gene matches: 4. The CDR3 spans 17 residues. The CDR3 DNA reads as TGCAGTGCTAGAGGGGGACTAGCGGGGGAAACCTACAATGAGCAGTTCTTC. Translating gives CSARGGLAGETYNEQFF.

The rearrangement joins TRBV7-8 to TRBJ2-5; possibly TRBD2 for D (5 bases). CDR1 SGHVS and CDR2 FQNEAQ come from the germline V gene. The CDR3 loop spans 14 amino acids. V was trimmed by 5 bases and J by 1 base, leaving 11 bases between them. Here the CDR3 reads CASSPKRVQETQYF. DNA for the CDR3: TGTGCCAGCAGCCCAAAGAGGGTCCAAGAGACCCAGTACTTC.

This clonotype was recorded many times. This sequence joins TRBV4-1 and TRBJ2-7; D remains ambiguous. This CDR3 spans 16 amino acids. V lost 2 bases, J lost 1 base, and 15 bases lay in between. Germline V lookup: CDR1 MGHRA, CDR2 YSYEKL. As DNA, the CDR3 is TGCGCCAGCAGCCAAAGTTTGGGTACGCGATCCTACGAGCAGTACTTC. Translated, it gives CASSQSLGTRSYEQYF.

The chain employs TRBV29-1 and TRBJ2-1; 7 bases match TRBD1. The closer fit of TRBJ2-7 to the DNA end suggests the J call may be wrong. Germline V gives CDR1 SQVTM, CDR2 ANQGSEA. The CDR3 is 16 amino acids. This CDR3 is CSVTGQPWSSYNEQYF. As DNA, the CDR3 is TGCAGCGTTACGGGACAGCCCTGGAGCTCCTACAATGAGCAGTACTTC.

V usage is TRBV5-5 and J usage is TRBJ1-5, with 10 bases aligning to TRBD1. The V and J ends lost 3 bases and 0 bases, in that order; junction bases with no gene match: 12. Germline V lookup: CDR1 SGHKS, CDR2 YYEKEE (reference sequence). This CDR3 region has 19 residues. This CDR3 is CASSSRDRGDSGSNQPQHF. CDR3 coding DNA: TGTGCCAGCAGCTCCCGGGACAGGGGCGATTCCGGTAGCAATCAGCCCCAGCATTTT.

This clonotype has only a few counts. This sequence joins TRBV7-2 and TRBJ2-6, with TRBD2 matching over 9 bases. The CDR3 is made up of 19 amino acids. V trimming: 7 bases; J trimming: 4 bases; junction bases outside the gene matches: 17. Germline CDR1 and CDR2: SGHTA and FQGNSA. CDR3 sequence (DNA): TGTGCCAGCACCCTCCCCTCCGGGACTAGCTTCAAGGGGGCCAACGTCCTGACTTTC. Translated: CASTLPSGTSFKGANVLTF.

The chain joins TRBV7-2 to TRBJ1-1, with D perhaps matching TRBD1 (5 bases). This CDR3 has 16 residues. CDR1 is SGHTA and CDR2 is FQGNSA in the germline V gene. Deletions cut 1 base from V and 7 bases from J, with 19 bases between. For the CDR3, the DNA is TGTGCCAGCAGCTTAGTGGCAGGGAAGTACAAAGGTGAAGCTTTCTTT. Its protein is CASSLVAGKYKGEAFF.

The sample holds a few counts of this clonotype. The V call is TRBV12-3 or TRBV12-4, the J call TRBJ1-5; D is possibly TRBD1 (6 bases). The ends were cut back, 5 bases at V and 7 bases at J, with 15 bases in the middle. This CDR3 is built from 14 residues. Here the CDR3 reads CASSGGQFSQPQHF. The CDR3 bases are TGTGCCAGCAGTGGGGGACAATTTAGCCAGCCCCAGCATTTT.

This chain links TRBV12-3 or TRBV12-4 with TRBJ2-5; TRBD2 might be the D (6 bases). The tail of the sequence fits TRBJ2-7 better, so the J call may be wrong. This CDR3 has 13 amino acids. The CDR3 DNA follows: TGTGCCAGTGCGGAGGGGATACTATACGAGCAGTACTTC. Protein sequence: CASAEGILYEQYF.

The CDR3 DNA reads as TGCGCCAGCAGCTTAGGGCAGGGAGTGAACACTGAAGCTTTCTTT. Its translation: CASSLGQGVNTEAFF. This chain connects TRBV5-1 to TRBJ1-1; TRBD1 might be the D (5 bases). Germline CDR1 is SGHRS and CDR2 is YFSETQ. Trimming cost V 2 bases and J 0 bases, with 11 bases left between them. The CDR3 length is 15 residues.

This clonotype was detected only a few times. V usage is TRBV25-1 and J usage is TRBJ2-4; 7 nucleotides agree with TRBD2. The J call could be wrong; TRBJ2-7 is a better fit for the DNA end. The CDR3 totals 15 residues. Germline V gene data show CDR1 as MGHDK and CDR2 as SYGVNS. The CDR3: CASSEFGSREGEQYF. The CDR3 bases are TGTGCCAGCAGTGAATTCGGGTCGAGGGAGGGCGAGCAGTACTTC.

The V and J genes are TRBV20-1 and TRBJ2-1, with 11 bases identical to TRBD2. CDR3 size: 13 residues. V dropped 5 bases and J dropped 9; count of bases not matched to a gene: 6. The germline CDR1 and CDR2 sequences are DFQATT and SNEGSKA (reference sequence). The CDR3 sequence: CSAPSGGFSEQFF. The CDR3 nucleotides read TGCAGTGCTCCTAGCGGGGGGTTTAGTGAGCAGTTCTTC.

The rearrangement links TRBV25-1 to TRBJ2-1, with D perhaps given as TRBD1 or TRBD2 (5 bases each). CDR3 length equals 17 residues. Trimming shortened V by 1 base and J by 8 bases, and 21 bases separated the two germline ends. Germline V lookup: CDR1 MGHDK, CDR2 SYGVNS. This chain's CDR3 is CASSELGRAESTDEQFF. The CDR3 DNA sequence: TGTGCCAGCAGTGAATTGGGACGAGCGGAGAGTACAGATGAGCAGTTCTTC.

The table lists this clonotype with a few counts. The chain links TRBV12-3 or TRBV12-4 to TRBJ2-1; D may be TRBD2 (6 bases). Trimming removed 4 bases at V and 12 bases at J, with 7 bases between. The CDR3 runs to 10 residues. The CDR3 loop reads CASSSRGQFF. In DNA form, the CDR3 reads TGTGCCAGCAGTTCGCGGGGGCAGTTCTTC.

Here the CDR3 DNA reads TGCAGTGCTAGAGATGGGTTCTCCTACGAGCAGTACTTC. This encodes CSARDGFSYEQYF. This rearrangement joins TRBV20-1 to TRBJ2-7; unclear D gene. V was cut by 0 bases and J by 0 bases, with 6 bases left in between. The CDR3 totals 13 residues. Germline-derived CDR1 and CDR2 are DFQATT and SNEGSKA (reference sequence).

This clonotype was picked up one time. The chain combines TRBV6-1 with TRBJ2-7; D gene ambiguous. Germline CDR1 and CDR2: MNHNS and SASEGT. V was shortened by 1 base and J by 3 bases, with 10 bases between the two germline ends. The CDR3 spans 14 residues. CDR3 nucleotide sequence: TGTGCCAGCAGTGAAGACGATCTGTACTACGAGCAGTACTTC. Its protein is CASSEDDLYYEQYF.